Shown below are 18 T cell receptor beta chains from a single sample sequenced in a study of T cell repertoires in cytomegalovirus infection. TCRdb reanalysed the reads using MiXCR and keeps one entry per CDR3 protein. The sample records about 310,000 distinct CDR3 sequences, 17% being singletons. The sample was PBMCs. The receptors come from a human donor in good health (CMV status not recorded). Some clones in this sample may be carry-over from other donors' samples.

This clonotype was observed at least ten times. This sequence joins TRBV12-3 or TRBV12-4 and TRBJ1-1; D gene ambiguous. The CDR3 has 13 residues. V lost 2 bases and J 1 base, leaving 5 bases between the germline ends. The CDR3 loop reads CASSLRRNTEAFF. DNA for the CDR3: TGTGCCAGCAGTTTACGGAGGAACACTGAAGCTTTCTTT.

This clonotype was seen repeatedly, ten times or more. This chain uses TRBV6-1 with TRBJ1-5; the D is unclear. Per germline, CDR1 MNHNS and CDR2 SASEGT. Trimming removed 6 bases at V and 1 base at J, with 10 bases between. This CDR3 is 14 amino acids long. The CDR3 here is CASSPVGSNQPQHF. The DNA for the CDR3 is TGTGCCAGCAGCCCCGTGGGGAGCAATCAGCCCCAGCATTTT.

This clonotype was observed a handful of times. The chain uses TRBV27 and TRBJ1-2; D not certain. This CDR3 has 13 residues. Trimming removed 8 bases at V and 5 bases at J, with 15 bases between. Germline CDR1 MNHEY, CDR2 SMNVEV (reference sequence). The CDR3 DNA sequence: TGTGCCAGCGGAGAAGACGGAACTTATGGCTACACCTTC. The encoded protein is CASGEDGTYGYTF.

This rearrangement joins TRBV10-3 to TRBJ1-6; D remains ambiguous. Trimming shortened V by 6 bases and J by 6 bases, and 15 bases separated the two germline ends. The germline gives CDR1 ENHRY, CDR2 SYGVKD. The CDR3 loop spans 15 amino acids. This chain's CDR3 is CAISGRADTNSPLHF. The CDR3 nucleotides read TGTGCCATCAGCGGGAGGGCAGACACTAATTCACCCCTCCACTTT.

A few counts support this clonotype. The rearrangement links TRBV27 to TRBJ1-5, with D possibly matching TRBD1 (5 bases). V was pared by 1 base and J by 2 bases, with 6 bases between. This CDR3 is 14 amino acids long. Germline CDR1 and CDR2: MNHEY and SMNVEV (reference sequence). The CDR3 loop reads CASSLLQGNQPQHF. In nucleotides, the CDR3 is TGTGCCAGCAGTTTATTACAGGGCAATCAGCCCCAGCATTTT.

The CDR3 sequence: CASSRIGGGKETQYF. The CDR3 bases are TGTGCCAGCAGTCGAATCGGGGGGGGTAAGGAGACCCAGTACTTC. V is TRBV6-1 and J is TRBJ2-5, with TRBD2 matching over 8 bases. The CDR3 is 15 amino acids. In germline, CDR1 is MNHNS, CDR2 SASEGT. The ends lost 5 bases at V and 5 bases at J; junction bases unmatched: 10.

The chain's CDR3 is CASSQDIATNEKLFF. In DNA form, the CDR3 reads TGCGCCAGCAGCCAAGATATCGCAACTAATGAAAAACTGTTTTTT. The chain is built from TRBV4-3 and TRBJ1-4; D uncertain. Trimming pared 0 bases from V and 0 bases from J, leaving 5 bases between. The germline gives CDR1 LGHNA, CDR2 YSLEER. The CDR3 contains 15 residues.

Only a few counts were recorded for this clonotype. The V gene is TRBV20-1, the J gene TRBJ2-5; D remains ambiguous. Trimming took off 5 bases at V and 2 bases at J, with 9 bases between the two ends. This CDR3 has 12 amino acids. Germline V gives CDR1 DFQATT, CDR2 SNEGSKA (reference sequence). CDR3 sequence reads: CSALDGQETQYF. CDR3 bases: TGCAGTGCTTTGGACGGTCAAGAGACCCAGTACTTC.

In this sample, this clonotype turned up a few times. This CDR3 reads CASSFVGGWVNTEAFF. The CDR3 nucleotides read TGTGCCAGCAGCTTCGTCGGGGGCTGGGTGAACACTGAAGCTTTCTTT. The chain recombines TRBV13 with TRBJ1-1; perhaps TRBD1 as D (6 bases). The V end lost 3 bases, the J end lost 0 bases, and 14 bases lay between the germline ends. The CDR3 is made up of 16 amino acids. CDR1 and CDR2 from the germline V gene are PRHDT and FYEKMQ (reference sequence).

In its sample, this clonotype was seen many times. The CDR3 DNA sequence: TGCAGTGCAACAGATGTAGCGGGGGGCATCTACAATGAGCAGTTCTTC. Translation gives CSATDVAGGIYNEQFF. The J gene is TRBJ2-1, the V gene TRBV20-1; TRBD2 agrees at 10 bases. V gave up 6 bases and J gave up 3 bases; unmatched junction bases: 11. The germline CDR1 and CDR2 sequences are DFQATT and SNEGSKA (reference sequence). The CDR3 contains 16 residues.

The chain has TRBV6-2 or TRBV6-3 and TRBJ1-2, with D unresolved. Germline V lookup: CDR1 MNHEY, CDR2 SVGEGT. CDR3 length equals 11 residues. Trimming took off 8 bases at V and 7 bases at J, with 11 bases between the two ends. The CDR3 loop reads CASGPIPGYTF. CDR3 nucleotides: TGTGCCAGCGGGCCGATTCCTGGCTACACCTTC.

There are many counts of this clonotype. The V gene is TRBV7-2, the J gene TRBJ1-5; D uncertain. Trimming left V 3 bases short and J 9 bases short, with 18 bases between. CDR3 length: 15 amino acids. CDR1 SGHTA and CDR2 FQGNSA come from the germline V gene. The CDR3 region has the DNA TGTGCCAGCAGCTTTTCATCTGCGGCAGTTTGGCCCCAGCATTTT. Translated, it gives CASSFSSAAVWPQHF. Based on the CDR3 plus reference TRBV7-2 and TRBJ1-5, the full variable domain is GAGVSQSPSNKVTEKGKDVELRCDPISGHTALYWYRQSLGQGLEFLIYFQGNSAPDKSGLPSDRFSAERTGGSVSTLTIQRTQQEDSAVYLCASSFSSAAVWPQHFGDGTRLSIL.

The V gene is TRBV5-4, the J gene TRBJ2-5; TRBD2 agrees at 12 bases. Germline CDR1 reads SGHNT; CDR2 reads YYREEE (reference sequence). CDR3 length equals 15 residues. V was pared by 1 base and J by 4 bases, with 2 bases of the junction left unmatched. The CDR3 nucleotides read TGTGCCAGCAGCTTGCCTAGCGGGGGGGCAGAGACCCAGTACTTC. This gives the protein CASSLPSGGAETQYF.

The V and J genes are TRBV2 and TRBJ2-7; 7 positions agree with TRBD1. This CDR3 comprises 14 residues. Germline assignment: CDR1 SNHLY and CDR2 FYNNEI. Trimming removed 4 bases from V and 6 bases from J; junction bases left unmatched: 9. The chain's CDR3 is CASSGQGRIGEQYF. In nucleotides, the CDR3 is TGTGCCAGCAGTGGACAGGGAAGGATTGGCGAGCAGTACTTC.

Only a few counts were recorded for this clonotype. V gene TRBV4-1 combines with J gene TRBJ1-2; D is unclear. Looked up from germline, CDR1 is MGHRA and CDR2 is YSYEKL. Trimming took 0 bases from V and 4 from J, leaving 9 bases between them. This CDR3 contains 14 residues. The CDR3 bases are TGCGCCAGCAGCCAAGATCTGGGCAGCTATGGCTACACCTTC. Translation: CASSQDLGSYGYTF.

The DNA for the CDR3 is TGTGCCAGCAGTTTGAGGCGACAGGGACAGGGGAGGCAAGAGACCCAGTACTTC. It specifies CASSLRRQGQGRQETQYF. The chain is built from TRBV28 and TRBJ2-5; 10 nucleotides match TRBD1. CDR1 is MDHEN and CDR2 is SYDVKM in the germline V gene. V was clipped by 3 bases and J by 2 bases; unmatched bases: 12. There are 18 residues in the CDR3. The full variable domain, with the rest looked up from reference TRBV28 and TRBJ2-5, is DVKVTQSSRYLVKRTGEKVFLECVQDMDHENMFWYRQDPGLGLRLIYFSYDVKMKEKGDIPEGYSVSREKKERFSLILESASTNQTSMYLCASSLRRQGQGRQETQYFGPGTRLLVL.

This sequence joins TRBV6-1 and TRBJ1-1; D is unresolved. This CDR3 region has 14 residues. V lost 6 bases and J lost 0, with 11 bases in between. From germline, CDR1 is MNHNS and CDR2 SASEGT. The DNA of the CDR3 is TGTGCCAGCAGCCCGGCCTCAATGAACACTGAAGCTTTCTTT. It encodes CASSPASMNTEAFF.

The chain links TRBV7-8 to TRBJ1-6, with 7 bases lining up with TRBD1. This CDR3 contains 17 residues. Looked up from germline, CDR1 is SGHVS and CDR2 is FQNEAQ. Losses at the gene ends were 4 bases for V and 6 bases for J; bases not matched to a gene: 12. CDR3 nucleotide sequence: TGTGCCAGCAGCTATAAGACAGGGTTCATATCTAATTCACCCCTCCACTTT. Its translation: CASSYKTGFISNSPLHF.